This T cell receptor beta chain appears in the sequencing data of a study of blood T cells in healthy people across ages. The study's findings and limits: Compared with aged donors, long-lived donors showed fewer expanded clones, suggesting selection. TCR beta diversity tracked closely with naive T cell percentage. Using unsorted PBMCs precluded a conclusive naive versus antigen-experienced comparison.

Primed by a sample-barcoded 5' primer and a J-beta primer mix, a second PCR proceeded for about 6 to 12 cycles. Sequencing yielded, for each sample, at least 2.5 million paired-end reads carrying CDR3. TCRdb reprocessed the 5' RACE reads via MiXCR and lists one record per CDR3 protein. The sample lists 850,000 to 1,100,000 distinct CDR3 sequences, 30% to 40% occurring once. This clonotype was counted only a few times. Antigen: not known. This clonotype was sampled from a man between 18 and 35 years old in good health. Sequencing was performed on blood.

CDR3 coding DNA: TGCGCCAGCAGCCATGCGGGGACAGCTGGCAATCAGCCCCAGCATTTT. Encoded protein: CASSHAGTAGNQPQHF. The chain links TRBV4-1 to TRBJ1-5; 7 nucleotides align to TRBD1. This CDR3 comprises 16 residues. Looked up from germline, CDR1 is MGHRA and CDR2 is YSYEKL. V lost 3 bases and J lost 2; bases outside the gene matches: 7.